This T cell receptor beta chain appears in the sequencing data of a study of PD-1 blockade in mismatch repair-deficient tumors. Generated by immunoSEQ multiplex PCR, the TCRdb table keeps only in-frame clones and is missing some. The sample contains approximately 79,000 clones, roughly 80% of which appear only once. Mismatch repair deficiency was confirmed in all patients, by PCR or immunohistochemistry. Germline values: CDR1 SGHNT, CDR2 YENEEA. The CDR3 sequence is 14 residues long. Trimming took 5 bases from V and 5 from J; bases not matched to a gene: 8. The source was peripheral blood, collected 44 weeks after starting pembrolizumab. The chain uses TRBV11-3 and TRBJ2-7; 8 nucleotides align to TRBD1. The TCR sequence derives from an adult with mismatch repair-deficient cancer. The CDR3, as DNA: TGTGCCAGCAGCCCTGGACAGGGTAGAAACGAGCAGTACTTC. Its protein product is CASSPGQGRNEQYF.